This T cell receptor beta chain was identified during a study of CD8 T cells in ankylosing spondylitis. Study-level results: It was reported that disease-linked clones were significantly enriched in matched ankylosing spondylitis synovial fluid. Seemingly distinctive of ankylosing spondylitis blood was a TCR beta motif formed by eight highly homologous variants. CD8+ disease-linked clones were present at relatively low frequencies in blood.

Trimming removed 5 bases from V and 4 bases from J, with 10 bases in between. The CDR3 contains 13 residues. In germline, CDR1 is SGHRS, CDR2 YFSETQ. This clonotype appeared a few times. Its antigen is still unknown. TCRdb ran MiXCR on the 5' RACE reads and lists one entry per CDR3 protein. The sample records hundreds of thousands of distinct CDR3 sequences, around 20% being singletons. The V gene is TRBV5-1, the J gene TRBJ1-3; D is perhaps TRBD1 (6 bases). The sequenced material came from blood, either unsorted or a sorted T cell fraction (not recorded which). This TCR was recovered from a male donor with ankylosing spondylitis or in good health (not recorded which). CDR3 sequence reads: CASSWTEGNTIYF. For the CDR3, the DNA is TGCGCCAGCAGTTGGACAGAAGGAAACACCATATATTTT.